Following are 8 T cell receptor beta chains from one sample sequenced in a study of naive and memory T cell subsets. No antigen is known for these receptors. Broader study findings: Especially in CD8 cells, naive repertoires contained a few larger clonotypes, possibly CD45RA-re-expressing memory cells.

Two oligonucleotides, mixed equimolar, formed the beta constant-region primer covering TRBC1 and TRBC2. Ligated cDNA was amplified by four rounds of PCR with nested alpha and beta constant-region primers and SP2. TCRdb used MiXCR to reprocess the UMI-ligation and nested PCR reads, holding one entry per CDR3 protein. The sample includes roughly 140,000 distinct CDR3 sequences, 15% to 25% of them seen just once. Sequencing used naive CD8+ T cells from blood. Source of these receptors: a human donor in good health.

This clonotype was detected a few times. This chain joins TRBV9 and TRBJ2-1; D ambiguous. The CDR3 contains 13 residues. V gave up 7 bases and J gave up 7 bases, with 15 bases separating them. CDR1 and CDR2 from the germline V gene are SGDLS and YYNGEE. CDR3 bases: TGTGCCAGCCGAGAGATGGCAACGAATGAGCAGTTCTTC. It specifies CASREMATNEQFF.

The table lists this clonotype with a few counts. The V gene is TRBV27, the J gene TRBJ2-3, with 12 nucleotides matching TRBD2. The CDR3 sequence is 18 residues long. Per the germline V gene, CDR1 is MNHEY and CDR2 is SMNVEV (reference sequence). The J segment lost 1 base and the V segment lost 7 bases, leaving 12 bases of the junction unmatched. The CDR3 coding sequence is TGTGCCAGCACCCAACGGGAGGGACTAGCGGGCTGCACAGATACGCAGTATTTT. Translating it yields CASTQREGLAGCTDTQYF.

This chain joins TRBV27 and TRBJ2-3, with D tentatively TRBD1 or TRBD2 (5 bases each). The germline gives CDR1 MNHEY, CDR2 SMNVEV (reference sequence). This CDR3 region has 14 residues. With 6 bases removed from V and 1 base from J, the gap between germline ends came to 11 bases. The CDR3 DNA follows: TGTGCCAGCAGCCCCGGGGCCGGCACAGATACGCAGTATTTT. It yields the protein CASSPGAGTDTQYF.

The V gene is TRBV7-9, the J gene TRBJ2-5; 7 bases are a match to TRBD2. The CDR3 spans 16 residues. V was pared by 1 base and J by 1 base, with 6 bases of the junction left unmatched. The germline V gene has CDR1 SEHNR and CDR2 FQNEAQ (reference sequence). CDR3 sequence reads: CASSLVSSSGQETQYF. CDR3 in DNA: TGTGCCAGCAGCTTAGTTTCATCTAGCGGCCAAGAGACCCAGTACTTC.

This clonotype was found a few times. The rearrangement uses TRBV10-1 and TRBJ2-7; TRBD2 matches at 7 bases. Per the germline V gene, CDR1 is WNHNN and CDR2 is SYGVQD (reference sequence). V shed 0 bases, J shed 2 bases, and the junction held 7 bases outside the gene matches. CDR3 length: 16 residues. CDR3 sequence: CASSESSSSGTYEQYF. In nucleotides, the CDR3 is TGCGCCAGCAGTGAGTCGTCGTCTAGCGGCACCTACGAGCAGTACTTC.

The gene calls are TRBV4-3 and TRBJ2-1; TRBD2 agrees at 11 bases. Germline CDR1 and CDR2: LGHNA and YSLEER. The V segment lost 4 bases and the J segment 5 bases; nucleotides outside the gene matches: 4. The CDR3 runs 15 residues. The CDR3 DNA is TGCGCCAGCAGCCGCCTACTAGCGGGGGACAATGAGCAGTTCTTC. This sequence encodes CASSRLLAGDNEQFF.

This chain joins TRBV5-1 and TRBJ1-1; a possible D gene is TRBD1 (5 bases). The germline V gene has CDR1 SGHRS and CDR2 YFSETQ. The CDR3 covers 12 residues. Between the trimmed V and J ends, which lost 3 bases and 10 bases, there was a span of 13 bases. CDR3 sequence: CASSWMGQGAFF. As DNA, the CDR3 is TGCGCCAGCAGCTGGATGGGGCAAGGAGCTTTCTTT.

V is TRBV10-3 and J is TRBJ1-1; 11 bases fit TRBD1. This CDR3 region has 14 residues. V trimming: 2 bases; J trimming: 5 bases; junction bases outside the gene matches: 1. CDR1 is ENHRY and CDR2 is SYGVKD in the germline V gene. The CDR3 DNA reads as TGTGCCATCAGTGAGCGGGACAGGGGGACTGAAGCTTTCTTT. Translation: CAISERDRGTEAFF.